These T cell receptor beta chains were read from a single sample in a study of blood T cell repertoires in COVID-19. Profiling relied on immunoSEQ multiplex PCR, and the TCRdb table lists in-frame clones only, not all of them. The sample shows about 350,000 clones, approximately 84% of them seen only once. Sequenced sample: PBMCs or T cells enriched from blood (not recorded which). The receptors were sampled from a woman aged 25-40 years who had recovered from COVID-19. Both conserved end residues are part of each CDR3. D genes are given only for firm matches. The size entry is marked missing in some rows and otherwise reads once, few, many or a size class.

TRBJ2-1,TRBV7-9,NA,TRBD1,CASSPDRGIDNEQFF,TGTGCCAGCAGCCCCGACAGGGGAATCGACAATGAGCAGTTCTTC
TRBJ1-5,TRBV27,NA,NA,CASSPDRGNQPQHF,TGTGCCAGCAGTCCCGATCGGGGGAATCAGCCCCAGCATTTT
TRBJ2-1,TRBV29-1,NA,TRBD2,CSVAPGRGQFF,TGCAGCGTCGCCCCCGGGAGGGGGCAGTTCTTC
TRBJ2-1,TRBV24-1,NA,NA,CATTGDHNYNEQFF,TGTGCCACCACGGGGGACCATAATTACAATGAGCAGTTCTTC
TRBJ2-7,TRBV10-3,NA,TRBD2,CAISVAGGNEQYF,TGTGCCATCAGTGTCGCGGGGGGTAACGAGCAGTACTTC
TRBJ1-2,TRBV6-5,once,TRBD1,CASSYGQGATYGYTF,TGTGCCAGCAGTTACGGACAGGGGGCTACCTATGGCTACACCTTC
TRBJ1-2,TRBV28,NA,NA,CASSLNQDGYTF,TGTGCCAGCAGCCTAAACCAGGATGGCTACACCTTC
TRBJ1-4,TRBV4-2,NA,NA,CASSQEGDLGEKLFF,TGTGCCAGCAGCCAAGAGGGGGACTTGGGGGAAAAACTGTTTTTT
TRBJ2-3,TRBV6-5,NA,NA,CASSLRGTTDTQYF,TGTGCCAGCAGCCTCAGGGGCACCACAGATACGCAGTATTTT
TRBJ2-3,TRBV19,NA,NA,CASSSEFFSTDTQYF,TGTGCCAGTAGTAGCGAGTTTTTTAGCACAGATACGCAGTATTTT
TRBJ2-1,TRBV6-5,NA,NA,CASSTWRSGVNEQFF,TGTGCCAGCAGTACGTGGAGGTCTGGGGTCAATGAGCAGTTCTTC
TRBJ1-2,TRBV6-1,NA,NA,CASSESSWANYGYTF,TGTGCCAGCAGTGAGAGCAGTTGGGCCAACTATGGCTACACCTTC
TRBJ2-1,TRBV5-4,NA,NA,CASSAAARFMEQFF,TGTGCCAGCAGCGCAGCGGCCCGGTTCATGGAGCAGTTCTTC
TRBJ2-7,TRBV28,NA,TRBD2,CASRWGGAYEQYF,TGTGCCAGCAGGTGGGGGGGGGCCTACGAGCAGTACTTC
TRBJ2-7,TRBV3-1/TRBV3-2,NA,TRBD2,CASSQQTSYPSYEQYF,TGTGCCAGCAGCCAACAGACTAGCTACCCCTCCTACGAGCAGTACTTC